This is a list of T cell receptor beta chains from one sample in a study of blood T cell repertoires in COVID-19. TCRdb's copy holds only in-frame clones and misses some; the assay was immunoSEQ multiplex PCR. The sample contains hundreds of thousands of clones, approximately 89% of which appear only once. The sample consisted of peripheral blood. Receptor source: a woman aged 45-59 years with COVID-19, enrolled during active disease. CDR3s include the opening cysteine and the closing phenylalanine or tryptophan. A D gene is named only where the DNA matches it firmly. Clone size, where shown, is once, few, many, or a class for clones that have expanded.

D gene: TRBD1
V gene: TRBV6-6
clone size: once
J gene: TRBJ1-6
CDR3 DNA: TGTGCCAGCAGTTATAGGACAGGGACCGGTGGGACCCTCCACTTT
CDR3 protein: CASSYRTGTGGTLHF

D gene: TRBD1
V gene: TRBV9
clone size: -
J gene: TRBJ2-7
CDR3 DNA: TGTGCCAGCAGCGTAGAGGGGGCGCTTTACGAGCAGTACTTC
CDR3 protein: CASSVEGALYEQYF

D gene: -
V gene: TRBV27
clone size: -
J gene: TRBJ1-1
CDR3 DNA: TGTGCCAGCAGCGTAGGACAGCCGAACACTGAAGCTTTCTTT
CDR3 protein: CASSVGQPNTEAFF

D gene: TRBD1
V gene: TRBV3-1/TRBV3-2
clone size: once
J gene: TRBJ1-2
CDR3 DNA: TGTGCCAGCAGCCAGGGGACAGGCGCCTCCTATGGCTACACCTTC
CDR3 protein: CASSQGTGASYGYTF

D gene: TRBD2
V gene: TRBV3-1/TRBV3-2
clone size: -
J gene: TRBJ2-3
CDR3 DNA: TGTGCCAGCAGCCAAAACTCACTAGCGGTAGGCGGGGATACGCAGTATTTT
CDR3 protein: CASSQNSLAVGGDTQYF

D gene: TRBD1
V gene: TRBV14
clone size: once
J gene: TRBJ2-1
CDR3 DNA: TGTGCCAGCAGCCCTCAGGACAGGGTTCGGAATGAGCAGTTCTTC
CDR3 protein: CASSPQDRVRNEQFF

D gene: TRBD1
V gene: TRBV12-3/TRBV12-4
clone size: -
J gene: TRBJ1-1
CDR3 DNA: TGTGCCAGCAGTGGGACAGGAGTCACTGAAGCTTTCTTT
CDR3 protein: CASSGTGVTEAFF

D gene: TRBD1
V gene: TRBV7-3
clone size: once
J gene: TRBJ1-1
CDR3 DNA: TGTGCCAGCAGTTTAGACAGGGGCACTGAAGCTTTCTTT
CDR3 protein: CASSLDRGTEAFF

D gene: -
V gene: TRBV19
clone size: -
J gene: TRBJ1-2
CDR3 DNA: TGTGCCAGTAGCCCGGCGGAGAACTATGGCTACACCTTC
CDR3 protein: CASSPAENYGYTF

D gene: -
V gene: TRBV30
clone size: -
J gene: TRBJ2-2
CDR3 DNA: TGTGCCTCCCCTAAGAACACCGGGGAGCTGTTTTTT
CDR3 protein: CASPKNTGELFF

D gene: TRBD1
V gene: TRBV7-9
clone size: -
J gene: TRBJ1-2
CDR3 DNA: TGTGCCAGCAGCTTAGTTACAGGGGAAGGCTACACCTTC
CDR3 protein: CASSLVTGEGYTF

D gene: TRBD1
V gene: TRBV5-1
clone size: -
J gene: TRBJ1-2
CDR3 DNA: TGCGCCAGCACCAAACCGGGACAGGGGGTTGGCTACACCTTC
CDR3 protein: CASTKPGQGVGYTF

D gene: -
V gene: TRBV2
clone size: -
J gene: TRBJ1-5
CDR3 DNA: TGTGCCAGCAGTGCGCGGCAATCCCAGCCCCAGCATTTT
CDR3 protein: CASSARQSQPQHF

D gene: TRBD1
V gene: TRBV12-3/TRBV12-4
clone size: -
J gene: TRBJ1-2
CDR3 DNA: TGTGCCAGCAGCCCCACAGGGGTCTATGGCTACACCTTC
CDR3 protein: CASSPTGVYGYTF

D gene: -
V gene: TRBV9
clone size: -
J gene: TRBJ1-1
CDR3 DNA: TGTGCCAGCAGCGTAGGCTCGGGCACTGAAGCTTTCTTT
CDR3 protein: CASSVGSGTEAFF

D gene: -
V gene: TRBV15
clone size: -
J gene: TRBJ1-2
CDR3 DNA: TGTGCCACCAGCAGAGTTTCATCATACTATGGCTACACCTTC
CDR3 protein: CATSRVSSYYGYTF

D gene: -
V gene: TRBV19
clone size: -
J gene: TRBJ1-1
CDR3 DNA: TGTGCCAGTAGTTTTCGGGAGTTTGAAGCTTTCTTT
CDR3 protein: CASSFREFEAFF

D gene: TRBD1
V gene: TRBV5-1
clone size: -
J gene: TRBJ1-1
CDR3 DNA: TGCGCCAGCCGGGTCCAGGGGGCACCTGAAGCTTTCTTT
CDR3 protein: CASRVQGAPEAFF

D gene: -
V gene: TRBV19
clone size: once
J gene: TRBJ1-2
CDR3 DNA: TGTGCCAGTAGTATTGGAGGGATTTATGGCTACACCTTC
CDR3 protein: CASSIGGIYGYTF

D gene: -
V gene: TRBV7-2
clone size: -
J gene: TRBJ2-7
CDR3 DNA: TGTGCCAGCAGCTACAGGGGGGGGTCCTACGAGCAGTACTTC
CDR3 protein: CASSYRGGSYEQYF

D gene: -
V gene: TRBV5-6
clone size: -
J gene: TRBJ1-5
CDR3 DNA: TGTGCCAGCAGCGACATTCTCGGGGGACAGCCCCAGCATTTT
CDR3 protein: CASSDILGGQPQHF

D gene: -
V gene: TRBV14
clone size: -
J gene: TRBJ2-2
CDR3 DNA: TGTGCCAGCAGGAACCCAGGGTCAGGGGAGCTGTTTTTT
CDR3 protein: CASRNPGSGELFF

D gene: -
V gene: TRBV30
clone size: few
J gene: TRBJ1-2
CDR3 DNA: TGTGCCTCTAACATTGGGGGCTCTCCGCGAGGCTACACCTTC
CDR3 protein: CASNIGGSPRGYTF

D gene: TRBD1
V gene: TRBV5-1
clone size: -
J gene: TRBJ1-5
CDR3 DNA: TGCGCCAGCAGCTTGGAGGGGGCGAATCAGCCCCAGCATTTT
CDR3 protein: CASSLEGANQPQHF

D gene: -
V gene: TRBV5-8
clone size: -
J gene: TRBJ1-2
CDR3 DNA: TGTGCCAGCAGCTTGGCAGGGCAATATGGCTACACCTTC
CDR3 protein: CASSLAGQYGYTF

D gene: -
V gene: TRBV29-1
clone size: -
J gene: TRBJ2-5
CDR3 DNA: TGCAGCGTTGATCGTCTTCAAGAGACCCAGTACTTC
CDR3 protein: CSVDRLQETQYF

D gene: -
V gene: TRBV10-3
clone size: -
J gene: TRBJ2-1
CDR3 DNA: TGTGCCATCCGTAGGGGGGGGGTAGGATCCTACAATGAGCAGTTCTTC
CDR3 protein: CAIRRGGVGSYNEQFF

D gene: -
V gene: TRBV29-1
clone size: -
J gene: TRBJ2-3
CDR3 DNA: TGCAGCGTGGAGGAGGATCCCACAGATACGCAGTATTTT
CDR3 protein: CSVEEDPTDTQYF

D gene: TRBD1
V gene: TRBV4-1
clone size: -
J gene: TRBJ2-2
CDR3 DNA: TGCGCCAGCAGCCAAGCCGGGACAGGGGCGGGTACCGGGGAGCTGTTTTTT
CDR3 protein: CASSQAGTGAGTGELFF

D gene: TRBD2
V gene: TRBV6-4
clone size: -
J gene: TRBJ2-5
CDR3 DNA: TGTGCCAGCAGTAGGACTAGCGCCGAGACCCAGTACTTC
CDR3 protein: CASSRTSAETQYF

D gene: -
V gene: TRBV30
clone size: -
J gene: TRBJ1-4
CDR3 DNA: TGTGCCTGGAATGGCGGAGAAAAACTGTTTTTT
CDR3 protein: CAWNGGEKLFF

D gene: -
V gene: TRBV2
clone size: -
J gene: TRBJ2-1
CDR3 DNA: TGTGCCCCGGGGGGCCAGGGAGTGGGTGAGCAGTTCTTC
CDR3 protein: CAPGGQGVGEQFF

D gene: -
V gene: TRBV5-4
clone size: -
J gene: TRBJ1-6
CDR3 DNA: TGTGCCAGCAGGACAGTAGGGGAAGGGTATAATTCACCCCTCCACTTT
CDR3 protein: CASRTVGEGYNSPLHF

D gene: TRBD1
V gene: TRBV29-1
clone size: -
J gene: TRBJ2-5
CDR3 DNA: TGCAGTATACAGGGGGCCCTCCAAGAGACCCAGTACTTC
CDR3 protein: CSIQGALQETQYF

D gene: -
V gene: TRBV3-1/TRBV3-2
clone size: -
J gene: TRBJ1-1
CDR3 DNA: TGTGCCAGCAGCGACACAGGAAACACTGAAGCTTTCTTT
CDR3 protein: CASSDTGNTEAFF

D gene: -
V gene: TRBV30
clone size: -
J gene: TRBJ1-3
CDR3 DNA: TGTGCCTGGAGTGTACGACAGAAGTTGGACACCATATATTTT
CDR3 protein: CAWSVRQKLDTIYF

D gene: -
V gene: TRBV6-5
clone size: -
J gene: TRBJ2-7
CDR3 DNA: TGTGCCAGCATCCTTTCCTACGAGCAGTACTTC
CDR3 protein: CASILSYEQYF

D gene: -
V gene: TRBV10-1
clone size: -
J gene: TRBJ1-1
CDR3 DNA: TGCGCCAGCAAGAAAGAGGCTAAAGACACTGAAGCTTTCTTT
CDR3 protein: CASKKEAKDTEAFF

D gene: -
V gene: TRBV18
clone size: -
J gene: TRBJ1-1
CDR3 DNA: TGTGCCAGCTCACCACCTTTGGGGGCGAAGGGCACTGAAGCTTTCTTT
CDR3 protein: CASSPPLGAKGTEAFF

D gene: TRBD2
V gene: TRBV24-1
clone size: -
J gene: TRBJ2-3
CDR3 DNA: TGTGCCACCAGTGATTTTAGCGGGGGCGCAGATACGGGGACGCAGTATTTT
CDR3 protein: CATSDFSGGADTGTQYF

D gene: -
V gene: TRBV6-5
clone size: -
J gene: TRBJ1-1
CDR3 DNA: TGTGCCAGCAGTTACTCGAGCCACGGTGGTGAAGCTTTCTTT
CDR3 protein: CASSYSSHGGEAFF